The source of this TCR beta chain is a study of metastatic and nonmetastatic thyroid tumors. The overall study: The comparison covered peripheral blood and tumor or nodule tissue in malignant and benign thyroid patients.

Regarding the study as a whole: It was reported that TCR beta diversity was significantly higher in malignant thyroid tumors than benign nodules, in blood and tumor.

This clone was detected ten times or more. The antigen is not known. No treatment had been given to any patient before thyroid surgery. V lost 7 bases to trimming and J lost 5 bases; unmatched junction nucleotides: 12. Germline assignment: CDR1 MDHEN and CDR2 SYDVKM. The CDR3 runs to 15 residues. In the original workflow: The study's classifier, a distant-metastasis tool for papillary thyroid cancer, was built using CDR3 differences across clinicopathological groups. With MiXCR, TCRdb called clones anew from the PCR reads. The V and J calls and clone size are TCRdb's, not the authors'. This sample has tens of thousands of clones, with around 20% found just once.

This chain joins TRBV28 and TRBJ2-7; 9 bases fit TRBD1. This clonotype originated in a female donor with papillary thyroid cancer or a benign thyroid nodule (not recorded which). Some clones in this sample may be carry-over from other donors' samples. Sequencing was performed on blood. Here the CDR3 DNA reads TGTGCCAGCACCTCAACCGGGACAGGGTTTAACGAGCAGTACTTC. This sequence encodes CASTSTGTGFNEQYF.